This TCR beta chain emerged from a study of blood T cells in healthy people across ages. CDR3 length equals 14 residues. V was pared by 5 bases and J by 0 bases, with 8 bases between. CDR1 and CDR2 (germline): MNHEY, SMNVEV (reference sequence). A second PCR, run for about 6 to 11 cycles, used a sample-barcoded 5' primer plus a J-beta primer mix. TCRdb re-called the 5' RACE reads through MiXCR, storing one row per CDR3 protein. This repertoire shows 1.5 million to 2 million distinct CDR3 sequences, approximately 28% found once; its top ten account for around 7.7%. This chain joins TRBV27 and TRBJ2-1; D is uncertain. This clonotype was sampled from a woman under 40 in good health. The sequenced sample was blood. The CDR3 nucleotides read TGTGCCAGCAGTCATCGCAGCTCCTACAATGAGCAGTTCTTC. Translated: CASSHRSSYNEQFF.